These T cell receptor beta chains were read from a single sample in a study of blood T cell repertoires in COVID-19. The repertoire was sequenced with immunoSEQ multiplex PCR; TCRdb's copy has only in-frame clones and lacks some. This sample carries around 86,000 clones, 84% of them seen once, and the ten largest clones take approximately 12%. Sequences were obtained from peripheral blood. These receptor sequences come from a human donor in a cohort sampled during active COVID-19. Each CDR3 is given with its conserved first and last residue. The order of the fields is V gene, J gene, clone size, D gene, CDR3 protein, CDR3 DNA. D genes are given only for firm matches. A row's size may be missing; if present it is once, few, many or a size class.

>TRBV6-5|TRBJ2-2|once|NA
CASRAVANTGELFF
TGTGCCAGTCGAGCGGTTGCGAACACCGGGGAGCTGTTTTTT
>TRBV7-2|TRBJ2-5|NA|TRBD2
CASSLGSSGRSGETQYF
TGTGCCAGCAGCTTAGGCTCAAGCGGGAGGAGCGGAGAGACCCAGTACTTC
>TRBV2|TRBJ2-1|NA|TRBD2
CASSGAGLARMGEQFF
TGTGCCAGCAGTGGCGCGGGACTAGCCCGGATGGGTGAGCAGTTCTTC
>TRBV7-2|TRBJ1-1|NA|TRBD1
CASSLWDRVTEAFF
TGTGCCAGCAGCTTATGGGACAGGGTGACTGAAGCTTTCTTT
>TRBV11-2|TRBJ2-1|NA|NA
CASSFNARGAYNEQFF
TGTGCCAGCAGCTTCAACGCTCGGGGGGCTTACAATGAGCAGTTCTTC
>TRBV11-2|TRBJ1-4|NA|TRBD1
CASSHRGHSANEKLFF
TGTGCCAGCAGCCACAGGGGGCATTCGGCTAATGAAAAACTGTTTTTT
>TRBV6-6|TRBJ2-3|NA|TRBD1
CASSYPVGQLTDTQYF
TGTGCCAGCAGTTATCCGGTGGGACAGCTCACAGATACGCAGTATTTT
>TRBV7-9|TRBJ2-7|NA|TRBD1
CASSQGTGFSEQYF
TGTGCCAGCAGCCAAGGGACAGGGTTCTCCGAGCAGTACTTC
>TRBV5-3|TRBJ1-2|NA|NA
CARSLDWPPGNYGYTF
TGTGCCAGAAGCTTGGATTGGCCGCCAGGGAACTATGGCTACACCTTC
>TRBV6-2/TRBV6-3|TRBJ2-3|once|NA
CASSYYRGDTQYF
TGTGCCAGCAGTTACTACCGGGGGGATACGCAGTATTTT
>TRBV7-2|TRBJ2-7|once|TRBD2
CASSLIRGGPYEQYF
TGTGCCAGCAGCTTAATCCGGGGGGGCCCCTACGAGCAGTACTTC
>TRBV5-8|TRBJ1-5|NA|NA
CASSFLNQPQHF
TGTGCCAGCAGCTTCCTGAATCAGCCCCAGCATTTT
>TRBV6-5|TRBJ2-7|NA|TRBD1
CASSPDRNSYEQYF
TGTGCCAGCAGCCCGGACAGGAACTCCTACGAGCAGTACTTC